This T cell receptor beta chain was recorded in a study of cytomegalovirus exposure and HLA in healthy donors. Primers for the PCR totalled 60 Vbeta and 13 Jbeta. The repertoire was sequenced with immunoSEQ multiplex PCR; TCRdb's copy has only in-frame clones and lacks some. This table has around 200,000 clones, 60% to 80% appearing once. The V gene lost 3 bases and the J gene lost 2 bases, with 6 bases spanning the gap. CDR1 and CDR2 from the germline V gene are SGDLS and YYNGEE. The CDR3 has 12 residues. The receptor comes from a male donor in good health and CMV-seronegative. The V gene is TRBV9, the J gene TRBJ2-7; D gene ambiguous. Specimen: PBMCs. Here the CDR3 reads CASSAETYEQYF. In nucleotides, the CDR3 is TGTGCCAGCAGCGCGGAGACCTACGAGCAGTACTTC.